The 18 T cell receptor beta chains in this list originate from one sample, sequenced in a study of blood T cell repertoires in COVID-19. Data came from immunoSEQ multiplex PCR; TCRdb stores just in-frame clones and leaves some out. The repertoire holds tens of thousands of clones, more than 75% seen once, with more than 12% in the top ten. Sequencing input: peripheral blood. The source is a human donor in a cohort sampled during active COVID-19.

This clone appeared a single time. The V call is TRBV5-1, the J call TRBJ1-2; 7 positions agree with TRBD1. Germline lookup yields CDR1 SGHRS and CDR2 YFSETQ. V shed 1 base, J shed 8 bases, and the junction held 11 bases outside the gene matches. The CDR3 runs to 15 residues. In DNA form, the CDR3 reads TGCGCCAGCAGCTTGACAGGGGAAAGATTTTACGGCTACACCTTC. Protein: CASSLTGERFYGYTF.

The rearrangement uses TRBV5-6 and TRBJ1-2, with D unresolved. The CDR3 consists of 15 residues. V was shortened by 0 bases and J by 2 bases, with 11 bases between the two germline ends. The germline CDR1 and CDR2 sequences are SGHDT and YYEEEE. CDR3 sequence: CASSLGQVTNYGYTF. CDR3 sequence (DNA): TGTGCCAGCAGCTTGGGCCAGGTAACAAACTATGGCTACACCTTC.

The J gene is TRBJ1-5, the V gene TRBV2, with 9 nucleotides matching TRBD1. The CDR3 has 19 amino acids. Trimming at V came to 1 base and at J to 2 bases, leaving 12 bases not matched to a gene. Germline loops: CDR1 SNHLY, CDR2 FYNNEI. The CDR3 sequence is CASSEDDGTGMVGNQPQHF. DNA for the CDR3: TGTGCCAGCAGTGAAGATGACGGGACAGGGATGGTTGGCAATCAGCCCCAGCATTTT.

This chain connects TRBV6-1 to TRBJ2-7; possibly TRBD2 for D (5 bases). Between the trimmed V and J ends, which lost 3 bases and 0 bases, there was a span of 15 bases. This CDR3 region has 16 residues. Germline V gives CDR1 MNHNS, CDR2 SASEGT. The CDR3, as DNA: TGTGCCAGCAGTGATCCGAGGGCCCAACTCTCCTACGAGCAGTACTTC. Its protein is CASSDPRAQLSYEQYF.

The chain recombines TRBV4-1 with TRBJ1-1; D is uncertain. The CDR3 spans 14 residues. Germline V lookup: CDR1 MGHRA, CDR2 YSYEKL. V was trimmed by 2 bases and J by 0 bases, leaving 7 bases between them. This chain's CDR3 is CASSQREMNTEAFF. CDR3 DNA sequence: TGCGCCAGCAGCCAACGTGAGATGAACACTGAAGCTTTCTTT.

The chain combines TRBV10-2 with TRBJ2-5; 8 positions match TRBD1. The CDR3 sequence is 14 residues long. Germline loops: CDR1 WSHSY, CDR2 SAAADI. V was pared by 2 bases and J by 6 bases, with 5 bases of the junction left unmatched. The CDR3 DNA reads TGCGCCAGCAGTGAGGCTACAGGGGGGCAGACCCAGTACTTC. It specifies CASSEATGGQTQYF.

The V gene is TRBV28, the J gene TRBJ2-5; 10 bases line up with TRBD1. CDR3 length: 15 amino acids. After removal of 6 bases from V and 4 bases from J, the junction contained 8 bases not matched to a gene. Germline-derived CDR1 and CDR2 are MDHEN and SYDVKM. CDR3 loop: CASRRTGGVLETQYF. The CDR3 DNA is TGTGCCAGCAGGAGGACAGGGGGTGTACTAGAGACCCAGTACTTC.

In this sample, this clone turned up a few times. This chain connects TRBV30 to TRBJ1-6, with 9 positions matching TRBD1. Per germline, CDR1 GTSNPN and CDR2 SVGIG (reference sequence). Trimming took 3 bases from V and 5 from J; bases not matched to a gene: 5. The CDR3 consists of 15 residues. In DNA form, the CDR3 reads TGTGCCTGGAGCCTCCGGGACAGGGATAATTCACCCCTCCACTTT. Encoded protein: CAWSLRDRDNSPLHF.

This clone was seen more than once but under ten times. The rearrangement joins TRBV25-1 to TRBJ2-3, with 9 positions matching TRBD2. CDR1 is MGHDK and CDR2 is SYGVNS in the germline V gene. The CDR3 spans 18 residues. V was pared by 3 bases and J by 0 bases, with 10 bases of the junction left unmatched. In DNA form, the CDR3 reads TGTGCCAGCAGTGACCCAACCCGACTAGCGGTTAGCACAGATACGCAGTATTTT. Its protein product is CASSDPTRLAVSTDTQYF. The full variable domain, with the rest looked up from reference TRBV25-1 and TRBJ2-3, is EADIYQTPRYLVIGTGKKITLECSQTMGHDKMYWYQQDPGMELHLIHYSYGVNSTEKGDLSSESTVSRIRTEHFPLTLESARPSHTSQYLCASSDPTRLAVSTDTQYFGPGTRLTVL.

The chain joins TRBV30 to TRBJ2-7, with 10 bases aligning to TRBD2. CDR1 and CDR2 (germline): GTSNPN, SVGIG (reference sequence). The J segment lost 1 base and the V segment lost 3 bases, leaving 0 bases of the junction unmatched. The CDR3 is 13 residues long. This CDR3 is CAWRLAGSYEQYF. The DNA for the CDR3 is TGTGCCTGGAGACTAGCGGGGTCCTACGAGCAGTACTTC.

This chain links TRBV5-1 with TRBJ2-7; 10 nucleotides agree with TRBD1. After removal of 0 bases from V and 7 bases from J, the junction contained 16 bases not matched to a gene. Germline V gene data show CDR1 as SGHRS and CDR2 as YFSETQ. The CDR3 spans 18 residues. DNA of the CDR3: TGCGCCAGCAGCTTGGCCGGGACAGGGGCCTCCTTGGGTGGGGAGCAGTACTTC. This encodes CASSLAGTGASLGGEQYF.

The rearrangement uses TRBV6-6 and TRBJ1-4, with 9 bases lining up with TRBD1. Losses at the gene ends were 7 bases for V and 8 bases for J; bases not matched to a gene: 8. There are 14 residues in the CDR3. Per the germline V gene, CDR1 is MNHNY and CDR2 is SVGAGI (reference sequence). In DNA, the CDR3 is TGTGCCAGCAATCCCGGGACAGGGATGGAAAAACTGTTTTTT. Translation: CASNPGTGMEKLFF.

V and J are TRBV28 and TRBJ2-1, with TRBD2 identical over 8 bases. CDR3 length equals 15 residues. The junction had 3 bases not matched to a gene; V was cut back by 5 bases and J by 0 bases. Germline CDR1 and CDR2: MDHEN and SYDVKM. As DNA, the CDR3 is TGTGCCAGCAGTATTCTAGCGGGCTCCTACAATGAGCAGTTCTTC. It codes for CASSILAGSYNEQFF.

The J gene is TRBJ1-5, the V gene TRBV28; D gene ambiguous. V was trimmed by 5 bases and J by 10 bases, leaving 12 bases between them. The germline CDR1 and CDR2 sequences are MDHEN and SYDVKM. The CDR3 is 12 residues long. For the CDR3, the DNA is TGTGCCAGCAGTGGTGTACAAGAACCCCAGCATTTT. It codes for CASSGVQEPQHF. The full variable domain, in which reference TRBV28 and TRBJ1-5 provide the parts outside the CDR3, is DVKVTQSSRYLVKRTGEKVFLECVQDMDHENMFWYRQDPGLGLRLIYFSYDVKMKEKGDIPEGYSVSREKKERFSLILESASTNQTSMYLCASSGVQEPQHFGDGTRLSIL.

This chain links TRBV21-1 with TRBJ2-3; the D call TRBD2 from the table was never checked on the DNA. TRBV21-1 is termed a pseudogene. The CDR3 sequence is 19 residues long. The CDR3 is CASGQDRAGDGASTDTQYF. In nucleotides, the CDR3 is TGTGCCAGCGGCCAAGATCGGGCGGGAGATGGGGCTAGCACAGATACGCAGTATTTT.

This chain links TRBV25-1 with TRBJ2-7; the D is unclear. CDR1 and CDR2 from the germline V gene are MGHDK and SYGVNS. V lost 3 bases and J lost 0, with 12 bases in between. This CDR3 has 15 residues. The CDR3 DNA reads TGTGCCAGCAGTGATGGCATGCGGTACTCCTACGAGCAGTACTTC. Translation: CASSDGMRYSYEQYF.

The chain couples TRBV19 to TRBJ2-3; 9 nucleotides align to TRBD1. Trimming at V came to 6 bases and at J to 6 bases, leaving 4 bases not matched to a gene. CDR1 and CDR2 from the germline V gene are LNHDA and SQIVND (reference sequence). This CDR3 has 13 residues. This CDR3 reads CASRDRGKDTQYF. CDR3 coding DNA: TGTGCCAGTAGGGACAGGGGAAAGGATACGCAGTATTTT.

The chain carries TRBV30 and TRBJ1-2, with D perhaps matching TRBD1 (5 bases). Germline loops: CDR1 GTSNPN, CDR2 SVGIG (reference sequence). Between the trimmed V and J ends, which lost 0 bases and 5 bases, there was a span of 13 bases. CDR3 length: 14 residues. The CDR3 here is CAWSVQVRVYGYTF. The CDR3 nucleotides are TGTGCCTGGAGTGTACAGGTCAGAGTGTATGGCTACACCTTC.